These 17 T cell receptor beta chains came from one sample sequenced in a study of shared clonotypes between healthy human individuals. Naive CD8 cells lacked CD45RO, underwent positive selection for CCR7 and left out terminally differentiated effector memory CD45RA+ cells. The table came from immunoSEQ multiplex PCR; TCRdb's copy has only in-frame clones and leaves some out. The table shows hundreds of thousands of clones, with roughly 98% occurring only once. Sequenced: naive CD8+ T cells sorted from blood. The receptors shown here come from a man aged 30 to 45 in good health.

On this clone: In the same sample, other DNA sequences code for this CDR3. The chain carries TRBV11-2 and TRBJ1-5; no definite D call. CDR1 is SGHAT and CDR2 is FQNNGV in the germline V gene. V was cut by 1 base and J by 0 bases, with 1 base left in between. The CDR3 sequence is 13 residues long. Here the CDR3 reads CASSLGSNQPQHF. CDR3 bases: TGTGCCAGCAGCTTAGGTAGCAATCAGCCCCAGCATTTT. The complete variable domain, with remaining parts taken from reference TRBV11-2 and TRBJ1-5, reads EAGVAQSPRYKIIEKRQSVAFWCNPISGHATLYWYQQILGQGPKLLIQFQNNGVVDDSQLPKDRFSAERLKGVDSTLKIQPAKLEDSAVYLCASSLGSNQPQHFGDGTRLSIL.

The genes are TRBV15 and TRBJ2-3; possible D gene TRBD2, 6 bases. The germline gives CDR1 LNHNV, CDR2 YYDKDF (reference sequence). V lost 0 bases and J 7 bases, leaving 17 bases between the germline ends. The CDR3 runs 16 residues. The CDR3 spells CATSRDRRGPLHTQYF. The DNA of the CDR3 is TGTGCCACCAGCAGAGATAGGAGGGGTCCTCTCCATACGCAGTATTTT.

V usage is TRBV14 and J usage is TRBJ2-7; no reliable D call. V gave up 4 bases and J gave up 3 bases, with 13 bases separating them. The V gene's germline CDR1 is SGHDN and CDR2 FVKESK. The CDR3 is 14 amino acids. In nucleotides, the CDR3 is TGTGCCAGCAGCCCCTGGGGTCTGGGCTACGAGCAGTACTTC. Its protein is CASSPWGLGYEQYF.

CDR3 region: CASSLGDYYEQYF. The CDR3 nucleotides are TGTGCCAGCAGCTTAGGGGACTACTACGAGCAGTACTTC. The chain has TRBV7-8 and TRBJ2-7; TRBD2 agrees at 7 bases. The CDR3 totals 13 residues. Germline V gene data show CDR1 as SGHVS and CDR2 as FQNEAQ. The V segment lost 1 base and the J segment 3 bases; nucleotides outside the gene matches: 0.

This clone was picked up one time. Distinct nucleotide sequences in the sample also encode this CDR3. The chain recombines TRBV9 with TRBJ2-3; the D gene is possibly TRBD1 (6 bases). V lost 0 bases to trimming and J lost 3 bases, with 8 bases between them. The CDR3 runs 14 residues. CDR1 and CDR2 from the germline V gene are SGDLS and YYNGEE. The CDR3 loop reads CASSVVGGTDTQYF. CDR3 in DNA: TGTGCCAGCAGCGTAGTAGGGGGAACAGATACGCAGTATTTT.

This sequence joins TRBV5-1 and TRBJ2-7, with 9 bases matching TRBD1. V shed 7 bases, J shed 6 bases, and the junction held 11 bases outside the gene matches. The germline gives CDR1 SGHRS, CDR2 YFSETQ. The CDR3 is 14 amino acids. CDR3 DNA sequence: TGCGCCAGCGGACCGGGACAGGGTTTCCCCGAGCAGTACTTC. Its protein product is CASGPGQGFPEQYF.

This chain uses TRBV4-3 with TRBJ2-2, with D unresolved. Trimming left V 0 bases short and J 0 bases short, with 11 bases between. The CDR3 length is 17 residues. CDR1 is LGHNA and CDR2 is YSLEER in the germline V gene. Here the CDR3 reads CASSQDRWSTNTGELFF. Written as DNA, the CDR3 is TGCGCCAGCAGCCAAGATCGGTGGAGTACGAACACCGGGGAGCTGTTTTTT.

In its sample, this clone was seen once. The V gene is TRBV19, the J gene TRBJ1-5; D not resolved. CDR1 LNHDA and CDR2 SQIVND come from the germline V gene (reference sequence). The CDR3 contains 15 residues. V was shortened by 0 bases and J by 9 bases, with 15 bases between the two germline ends. CDR3 coding DNA: TGTGCCAGTAGTATAGATGGTGCAGGCATCTGGCCCCAGCATTTT. Its translation is CASSIDGAGIWPQHF.

V gene TRBV4-1 combines with J gene TRBJ1-2; 7 bases agree with TRBD1. Germline-derived CDR1 and CDR2 are MGHRA and YSYEKL. CDR3 length: 14 residues. Trimming cost V 8 bases and J 5 bases; bases outside gene matches: 11. This chain's CDR3 is CASVGSGGSYGYTF. The CDR3 DNA reads TGCGCCAGCGTGGGCTCAGGGGGGTCGTATGGCTACACCTTC.

The chain is built from TRBV7-9 and TRBJ2-7; TRBD2 matches at 11 bases. Trimming cost V 5 bases and J 6 bases; bases outside gene matches: 9. Germline CDR1 SEHNR, CDR2 FQNEAQ (reference sequence). The CDR3 has 15 amino acids. The chain's CDR3 is CASSAYSGRAVEQYF. DNA of the CDR3: TGTGCCAGCAGCGCCTATAGCGGGAGGGCCGTCGAGCAGTACTTC.

The chain has TRBV19 and TRBJ1-2; no clear D gene. Germline V CDR1 and CDR2: LNHDA, SQIVND (reference sequence). Trimming stripped 3 bases from V and 13 bases from J, with 18 bases between. The CDR3 consists of 13 residues. This CDR3 is CASSMGASTGCTF. The CDR3 coding sequence is TGTGCCAGTAGTATGGGAGCTTCTACCGGTTGCACCTTC.

V and J are TRBV7-2 and TRBJ2-5, with D possibly TRBD2 on 5 matching bases. V lost 2 bases to trimming and J lost 3 bases, with 19 bases between them. The V gene's germline CDR1 is SGHTA and CDR2 FQGNSA. The CDR3 is 17 residues long. CDR3 bases: TGTGCCAGCAGCTTATCTGATTGGGCAGGAGGCGAAGAGACCCAGTACTTC. Protein: CASSLSDWAGGEETQYF. The complete variable domain, with remaining parts taken from reference TRBV7-2 and TRBJ2-5, reads GAGVSQSPSNKVTEKGKDVELRCDPISGHTALYWYRQSLGQGLEFLIYFQGNSAPDKSGLPSDRFSAERTGGSVSTLTIQRTQQEDSAVYLCASSLSDWAGGEETQYFGPGTRLLVL.

The rearrangement links TRBV11-3 to TRBJ2-7; D might be TRBD1 (6 bases). V gave up 5 bases and J gave up 6 bases, with 20 bases separating them. This CDR3 has 15 amino acids. The V gene's germline CDR1 is SGHNT and CDR2 YENEEA. The CDR3 here is CASSPPGSGTREQYF. As DNA, the CDR3 is TGTGCCAGCAGCCCACCGGGGTCCGGGACACGCGAGCAGTACTTC.

This rearrangement joins TRBV5-4 to TRBJ1-3, with D uncertain. There are 15 residues in the CDR3. V was trimmed by 4 bases and J by 0 bases, leaving 11 bases between them. Per germline, CDR1 SGHNT and CDR2 YYREEE (reference sequence). The CDR3 sequence: CASSPTPFSGNTIYF. The CDR3 DNA reads as TGTGCCAGCAGCCCTACACCTTTCTCTGGAAACACCATATATTTT. The whole variable domain, remainder taken from reference TRBV5-4 and TRBJ1-3, is ETGVTQSPTHLIKTRGQQVTLRCSSQSGHNTVSWYQQALGQGPQFIFQYYREEENGRGNFPPRFSGLQFPNYSSELNVNALELDDSALYLCASSPTPFSGNTIYFGEGSWLTVV.

J is TRBJ1-5 and V is TRBV19; TRBD1 might be the D (5 bases). Trimming left V 8 bases short and J 5 bases short, with 22 bases between. Per the germline V gene, CDR1 is LNHDA and CDR2 is SQIVND (reference sequence). CDR3 length equals 16 residues. DNA of the CDR3: TGTGCCAGTCAAGCGGTTTGGGTCCTGGGGGATCAGCCCCAGCATTTT. This gives the protein CASQAVWVLGDQPQHF.

The chain links TRBV7-8 to TRBJ1-1, with D tentatively TRBD1 (6 bases). V gave up 3 bases and J gave up 2 bases, with 13 bases separating them. Germline V gene lookup returns CDR1 SGHVS and CDR2 FQNEAQ. This CDR3 spans 15 amino acids. CDR3 sequence (DNA): TGTGCCAGCAGCTTGTGGGGGGCGGGTAACACTGAAGCTTTCTTT. It codes for CASSLWGAGNTEAFF.

This chain joins TRBV28 and TRBJ2-7; 8 bases are a match to TRBD2. V lost 7 bases, J lost 4 bases, and 12 bases stayed unmatched. This CDR3 has 15 amino acids. The germline gives CDR1 MDHEN, CDR2 SYDVKM. Here the CDR3 DNA reads TGTGCCAGCACCGCTCGACTAGCGCGATTTTACGAGCAGTACTTC. Protein: CASTARLARFYEQYF.